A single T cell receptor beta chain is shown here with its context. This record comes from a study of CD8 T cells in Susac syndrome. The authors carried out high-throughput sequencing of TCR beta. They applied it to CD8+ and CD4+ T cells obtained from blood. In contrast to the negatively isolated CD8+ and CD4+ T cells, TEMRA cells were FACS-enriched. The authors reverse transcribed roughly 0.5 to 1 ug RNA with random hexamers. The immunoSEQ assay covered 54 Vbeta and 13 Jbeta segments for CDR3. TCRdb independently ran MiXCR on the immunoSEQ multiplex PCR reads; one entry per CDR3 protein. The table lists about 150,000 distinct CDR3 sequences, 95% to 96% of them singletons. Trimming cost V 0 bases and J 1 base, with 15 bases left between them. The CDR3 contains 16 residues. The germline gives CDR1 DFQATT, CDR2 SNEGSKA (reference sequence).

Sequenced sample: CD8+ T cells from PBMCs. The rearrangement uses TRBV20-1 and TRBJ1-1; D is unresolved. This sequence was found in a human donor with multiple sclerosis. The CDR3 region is CSARDRKANSNTEAFF. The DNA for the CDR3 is TGCAGTGCTAGAGATCGAAAGGCCAACTCGAACACTGAAGCTTTCTTT.